This T cell receptor (beta chain) stems from a study of T cells in Graves' hyperthyroidism and ophthalmopathy. Study details: Peripheral blood collection took place at initial diagnosis, before any treatment. Whole-study results and caveats: Peripheral blood also featured most of the thyroid clonotypes expanded above 0.001.

This CDR3 region has 12 residues. Germline V gives CDR1 DFQATT, CDR2 SNEGSKA (reference sequence). Uncontrolled infection, other autoimmune disease, pregnancy or lactation disqualified patients from enrolment. This clonotype was seen ten or more times. Its antigen is currently unknown. The junction departs from germline at one end; a sequencing error may be responsible. TCR beta CDR3 regions were amplified from RNA transcripts. The TCR CDR3 first-round RT-PCR relied on the HTBI primer set. Each CDR3 protein is one row after TCRdb ran MiXCR on the multiplex PCR reads. Of about 400,000 distinct CDR3 sequences in the sample, more than 12% were seen once.

The clonotype was recovered from a woman in her 30s with Graves' hyperthyroidism. Sequences were obtained from blood. V gene TRBV20-1 combines with J gene TRBJ2-3, with D perhaps TRBD2 (5 bases). The chain's CDR3 is CSARDGVDTQYF. DNA for the CDR3: TGCAGTGCCAGAGACGGGGTGGATACGCAGTATTTT.